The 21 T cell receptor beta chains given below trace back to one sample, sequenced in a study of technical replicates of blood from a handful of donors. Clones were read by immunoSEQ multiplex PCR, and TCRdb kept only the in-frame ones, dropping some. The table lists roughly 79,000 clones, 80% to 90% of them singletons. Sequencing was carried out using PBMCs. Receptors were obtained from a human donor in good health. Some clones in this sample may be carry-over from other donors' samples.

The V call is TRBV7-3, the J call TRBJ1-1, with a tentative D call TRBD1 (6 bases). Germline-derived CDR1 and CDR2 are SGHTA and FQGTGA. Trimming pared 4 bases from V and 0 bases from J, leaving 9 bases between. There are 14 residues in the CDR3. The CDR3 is CASSSTGLNTEAFF. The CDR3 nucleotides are TGTGCCAGCAGCTCCACAGGGTTGAACACTGAAGCTTTCTTT.

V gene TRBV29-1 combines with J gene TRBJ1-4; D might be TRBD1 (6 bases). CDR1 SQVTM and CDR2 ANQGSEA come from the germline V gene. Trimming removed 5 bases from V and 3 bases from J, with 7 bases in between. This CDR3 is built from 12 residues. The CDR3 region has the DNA TGCAGCGTTCGACAGGCTAATGAAAAACTGTTTTTT. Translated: CSVRQANEKLFF.

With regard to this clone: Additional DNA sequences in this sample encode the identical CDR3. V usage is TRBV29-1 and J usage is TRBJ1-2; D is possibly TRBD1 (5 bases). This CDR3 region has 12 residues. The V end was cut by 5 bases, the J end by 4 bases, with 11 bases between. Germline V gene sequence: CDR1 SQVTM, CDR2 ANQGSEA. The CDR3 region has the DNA TGCAGCGTTTCTCAGGGTAGCTATGGCTACACCTTC. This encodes CSVSQGSYGYTF.

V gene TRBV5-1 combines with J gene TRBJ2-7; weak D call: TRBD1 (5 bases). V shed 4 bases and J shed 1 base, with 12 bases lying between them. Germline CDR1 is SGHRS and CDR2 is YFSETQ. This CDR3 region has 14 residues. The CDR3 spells CASSLETGSYEQYF. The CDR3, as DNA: TGCGCCAGCAGCCTCGAAACAGGTTCCTACGAGCAGTACTTC.

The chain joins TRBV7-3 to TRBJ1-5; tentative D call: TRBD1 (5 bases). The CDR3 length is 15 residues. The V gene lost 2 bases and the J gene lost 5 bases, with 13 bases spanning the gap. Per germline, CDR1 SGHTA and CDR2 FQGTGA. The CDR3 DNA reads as TGTGCCAGCAGCTTAGAGGACACTTCGCATCAGCCCCAGCATTTT. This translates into CASSLEDTSHQPQHF.

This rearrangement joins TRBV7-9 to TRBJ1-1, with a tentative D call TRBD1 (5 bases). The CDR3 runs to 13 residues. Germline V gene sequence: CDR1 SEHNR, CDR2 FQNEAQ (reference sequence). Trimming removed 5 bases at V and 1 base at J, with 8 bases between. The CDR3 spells CASSPQGNTEAFF. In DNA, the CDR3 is TGTGCCAGCAGCCCGCAGGGGAACACTGAAGCTTTCTTT.

Here the CDR3 DNA reads TGTGCCAGCAGCTTCCGGGGGGAGGAGACCCAGTACTTC. This sequence encodes CASSFRGEETQYF. The chain uses TRBV5-4 and TRBJ2-5, with 7 bases lining up with TRBD2. This CDR3 has 13 amino acids. Trimming at V came to 2 bases and at J to 5 bases, leaving 3 bases not matched to a gene. The germline V gene has CDR1 SGHNT and CDR2 YYREEE (reference sequence).

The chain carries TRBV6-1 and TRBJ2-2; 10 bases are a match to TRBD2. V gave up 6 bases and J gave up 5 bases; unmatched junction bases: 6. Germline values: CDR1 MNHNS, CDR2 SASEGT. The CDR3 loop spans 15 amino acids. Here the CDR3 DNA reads TGTGCCAGCAGGCTAGCGGGGGTGGGAACCGGGGAGCTGTTTTTT. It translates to CASRLAGVGTGELFF.

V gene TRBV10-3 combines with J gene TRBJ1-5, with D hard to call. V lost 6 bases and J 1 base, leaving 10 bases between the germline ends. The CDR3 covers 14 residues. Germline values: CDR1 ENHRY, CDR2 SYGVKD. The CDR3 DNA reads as TGTGCCATCAGCCCCGACATAAGCAATCAGCCCCAGCATTTT. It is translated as CAISPDISNQPQHF.

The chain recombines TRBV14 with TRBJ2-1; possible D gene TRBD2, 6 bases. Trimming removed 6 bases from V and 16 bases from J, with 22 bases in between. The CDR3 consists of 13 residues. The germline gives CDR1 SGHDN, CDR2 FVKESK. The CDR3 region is CASSLDPTSPFFF. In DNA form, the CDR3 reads TGTGCCAGCAGTCTCGACCCGACTAGTCCCTTTTTCTTC.

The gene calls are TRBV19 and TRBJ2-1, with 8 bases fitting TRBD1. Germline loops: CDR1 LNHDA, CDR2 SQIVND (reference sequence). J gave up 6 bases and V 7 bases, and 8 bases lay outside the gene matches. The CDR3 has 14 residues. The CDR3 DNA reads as TGTGCCAGTAATAACATGGGACAGGTCAATGAGCAGTTCTTC. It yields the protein CASNNMGQVNEQFF.

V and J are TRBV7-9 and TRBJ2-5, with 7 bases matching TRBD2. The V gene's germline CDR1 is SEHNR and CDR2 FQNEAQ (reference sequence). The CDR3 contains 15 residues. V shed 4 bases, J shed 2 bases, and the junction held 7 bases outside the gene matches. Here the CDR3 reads CASSSPAGSQETQYF. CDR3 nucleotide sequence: TGTGCCAGCAGCTCGCCAGCGGGATCACAAGAGACCCAGTACTTC.

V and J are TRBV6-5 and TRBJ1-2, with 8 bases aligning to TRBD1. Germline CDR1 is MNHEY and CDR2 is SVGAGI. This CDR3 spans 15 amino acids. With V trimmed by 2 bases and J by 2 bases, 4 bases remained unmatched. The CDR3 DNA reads TGTGCCAGCAGTTACCGACAGGGGCCCAACTATGGCTACACCTTC. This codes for CASSYRQGPNYGYTF.

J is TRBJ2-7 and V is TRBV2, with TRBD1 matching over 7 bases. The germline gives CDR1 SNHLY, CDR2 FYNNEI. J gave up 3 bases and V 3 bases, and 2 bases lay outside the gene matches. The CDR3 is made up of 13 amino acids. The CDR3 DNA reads TGTGCCAGCAGTGAGCAGGGGGTCTACGAGCAGTACTTC. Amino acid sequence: CASSEQGVYEQYF.

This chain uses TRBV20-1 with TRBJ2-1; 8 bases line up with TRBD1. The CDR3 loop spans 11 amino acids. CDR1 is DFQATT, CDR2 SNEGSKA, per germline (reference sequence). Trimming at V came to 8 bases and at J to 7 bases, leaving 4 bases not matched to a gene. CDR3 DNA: TGCAGTAGCAGGGGGCCTAATGAGCAGTTCTTC. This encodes CSSRGPNEQFF.

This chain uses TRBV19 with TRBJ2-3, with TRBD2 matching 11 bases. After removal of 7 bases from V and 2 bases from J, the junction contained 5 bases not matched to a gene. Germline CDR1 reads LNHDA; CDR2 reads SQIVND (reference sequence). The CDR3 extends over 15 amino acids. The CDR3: CASTNSGRATDTQYF. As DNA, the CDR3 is TGTGCCAGTACCAATAGCGGGAGGGCCACAGATACGCAGTATTTT. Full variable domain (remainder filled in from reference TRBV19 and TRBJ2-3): DGGITQSPKYLFRKEGQNVTLSCEQNLNHDAMYWYRQDPGQGLRLIYYSQIVNDFQKGDIAEGYSVSREKKESFPLTVTSAQKNPTAFYLCASTNSGRATDTQYFGPGTRLTVL.

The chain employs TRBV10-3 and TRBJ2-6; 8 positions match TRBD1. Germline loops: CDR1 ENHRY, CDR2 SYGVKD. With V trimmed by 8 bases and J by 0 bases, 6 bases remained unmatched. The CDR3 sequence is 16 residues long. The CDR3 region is CAIAQGAPSGANVLTF. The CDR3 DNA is TGTGCCATCGCCCAGGGGGCCCCCTCTGGGGCCAACGTCCTGACTTTC.

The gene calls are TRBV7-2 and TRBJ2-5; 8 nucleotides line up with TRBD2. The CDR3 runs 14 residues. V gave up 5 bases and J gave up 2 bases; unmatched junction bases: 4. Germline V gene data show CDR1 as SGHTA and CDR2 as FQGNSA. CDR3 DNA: TGTGCCAGCAGCCAAACTAGCGGACAAGAGACCCAGTACTTC. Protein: CASSQTSGQETQYF.

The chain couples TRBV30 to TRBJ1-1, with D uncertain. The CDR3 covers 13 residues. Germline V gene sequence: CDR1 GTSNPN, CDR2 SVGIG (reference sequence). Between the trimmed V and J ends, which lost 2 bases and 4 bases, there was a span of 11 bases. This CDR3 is CAWSPRVGTEAFF. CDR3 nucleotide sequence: TGTGCCTGGAGTCCCCGGGTGGGCACTGAAGCTTTCTTT.

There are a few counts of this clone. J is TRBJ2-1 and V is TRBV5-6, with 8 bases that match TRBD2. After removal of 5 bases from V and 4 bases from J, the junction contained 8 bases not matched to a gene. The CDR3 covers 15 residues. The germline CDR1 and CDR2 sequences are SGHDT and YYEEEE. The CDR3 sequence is CASRLGREGYNEQFF. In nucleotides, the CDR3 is TGTGCCAGCAGATTAGGACGGGAGGGATACAATGAGCAGTTCTTC. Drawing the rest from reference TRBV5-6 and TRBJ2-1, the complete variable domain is DAGVTQSPTHLIKTRGQQVTLRCSPKSGHDTVSWYQQALGQGPQFIFQYYEEEERQRGNFPDRFSGHQFPNYSSELNVNALLLGDSALYLCASRLGREGYNEQFFGPGTRLTVL.

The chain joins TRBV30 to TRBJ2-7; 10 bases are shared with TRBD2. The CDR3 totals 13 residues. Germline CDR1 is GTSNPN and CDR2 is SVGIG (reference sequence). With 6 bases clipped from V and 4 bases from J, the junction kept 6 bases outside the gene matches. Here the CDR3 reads CACDIAGGYEQYF. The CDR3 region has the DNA TGTGCCTGTGATATAGCGGGAGGTTACGAGCAGTACTTC.